The rows below give T cell receptor beta chains drawn from one sample of a study of blood T cell repertoires in COVID-19. Profiled with immunoSEQ multiplex PCR; TCRdb holds only in-frame clones, not every one. This sample carries 350,000 to 400,000 clones, around 91% of them seen once, and the ten largest clones take approximately 7%. The sequencing sample was made of peripheral blood. These receptors were obtained from a young man with active or convalescent COVID-19. Both conserved end residues are part of each CDR3. A D gene is named only where the DNA matches it firmly. Clone size is shown for a subset of rows, as once, few, many or a class of expanded clone.

few	TRBV7-2	TRBD1	TRBJ1-5	CASRPGTGWNQPQHF	TGTGCCAGCAGACCCGGGACAGGTTGGAATCAGCCCCAGCATTTT
NA	TRBV15	TRBD1	TRBJ1-4	CATSRRTGTGDEKLFF	TGTGCCACCAGCAGACGCACCGGGACAGGGGATGAAAAACTGTTTTTT
NA	TRBV28	NA	TRBJ2-1	CASSFLGAYNHNEQFF	TGTGCCAGCAGTTTCTTAGGGGCTTATAATCACAATGAGCAGTTCTTC
NA	TRBV5-1	NA	TRBJ1-1	CASSLQSNTEAFF	TGCGCCAGCAGCTTACAGTCGAACACTGAAGCTTTCTTT
NA	TRBV6-5	NA	TRBJ2-5	CASSRPGHGGETQYF	TGTGCCAGCAGTCGACCGGGGCATGGAGGGGAGACCCAGTACTTC
NA	TRBV3-1/TRBV3-2	NA	TRBJ1-3	CASSQDQGRNTIYF	TGTGCCAGCAGCCAAGACCAGGGAAGAAACACCATATATTTT
NA	TRBV6-1	TRBD1	TRBJ2-7	CASSELGTGSYEQYF	TGTGCCAGCAGTGAACTCGGGACAGGGTCCTACGAGCAGTACTTC
once	TRBV7-3	TRBD1	TRBJ2-7	CASSPDRGHEQYF	TGTGCCAGCAGCCCAGACAGGGGCCACGAGCAGTACTTC
NA	TRBV18	TRBD1	TRBJ1-6	CASSPGQRDNSPLHF	TGTGCCAGCTCACCGGGACAGAGAGATAATTCACCCCTCCACTTT
NA	TRBV6-2/TRBV6-3	NA	TRBJ1-4	CASSYSTVRQAYNEKLFF	TGTGCCAGCAGTTACTCGACGGTTCGCCAGGCCTATAATGAAAAACTGTTTTTT
NA	TRBV7-2	TRBD1	TRBJ2-7	CASSLGQGWHEQYF	TGTGCCAGCAGCTTAGGACAGGGTTGGCACGAGCAGTACTTC
NA	TRBV28	TRBD2	TRBJ2-3	CASSSSGGPQYF	TGTGCCAGCAGTTCCTCGGGAGGGCCCCAGTATTTT
once	TRBV9	TRBD1	TRBJ1-6	CASSVGGQTNSPLHF	TGTGCCAGCAGCGTGGGGGGACAGACTAATTCACCCCTCCACTTT
NA	TRBV9	NA	TRBJ2-1	CASSPDNEQFF	TGTGCCAGCAGCCCTGACAATGAGCAGTTCTTC
NA	TRBV28	NA	TRBJ2-7	CASSTRSSYEQYF	TGTGCCAGCAGTACCCGGTCCTCCTACGAGCAGTACTTC
NA	TRBV7-9	NA	TRBJ2-7	CASSRTYEQYF	TGTGCCAGCAGTCGTACCTACGAGCAGTACTTC
NA	TRBV7-3	TRBD1	TRBJ1-1	CASSLQGARTEAFF	TGTGCCAGCAGCTTACAGGGGGCGCGCACTGAAGCTTTCTTT
NA	TRBV11-2	TRBD1	TRBJ1-6	CASSIPGGLDSPLHF	TGTGCCAGCAGCATCCCAGGGGGGCTAGATTCACCCCTCCACTTT
NA	TRBV7-9	NA	TRBJ2-4	CASSPITGTGRLKNIQYF	TGTGCCAGCAGCCCCATTACCGGGACCGGGAGACTAAAAAACATTCAGTACTTC
NA	TRBV28	NA	TRBJ1-5	CASDIGQYGNQPQHF	TGTGCCAGCGATATTGGACAGTATGGCAATCAGCCCCAGCATTTT
NA	TRBV7-9	NA	TRBJ2-7	CASSSSTGSPGEQYF	TGTGCCAGCAGCTCGTCGACAGGATCTCCCGGCGAGCAGTACTTC
NA	TRBV4-2	TRBD2	TRBJ2-7	CASSQEMPSGSRSYEQYF	TGTGCCAGCAGCCAAGAGATGCCTAGCGGGAGCCGCTCCTACGAGCAGTACTTC
NA	TRBV18	NA	TRBJ1-2	CASSPGGTNYGYTF	TGTGCCAGCTCACCTGGGGGCACCAACTATGGCTACACCTTC
NA	TRBV5-4	TRBD1	TRBJ1-1	CASSLGPMTGGTEAFF	TGTGCCAGCAGCTTGGGTCCGATGACAGGGGGGACTGAAGCTTTCTTT
NA	TRBV7-9	TRBD2	TRBJ2-1	CASSLDSGLADYNEQFF	TGTGCCAGCAGCTTAGATTCGGGACTAGCGGATTACAATGAGCAGTTCTTC
NA	TRBV3-1/TRBV3-2	NA	TRBJ2-1	CASSQDTALRVF	TGTGCCAGCAGCCAAGATACAGCACTCCGTGTCTTC
NA	TRBV11-2	TRBD1	TRBJ2-5	CASRLGQGQKETQYF	TGTGCCAGCAGACTAGGACAGGGGCAAAAAGAGACCCAGTACTTC
NA	TRBV6-2/TRBV6-3	NA	TRBJ2-6	CASSLGANVLTF	TGTGCCAGCAGCCTTGGGGCCAACGTGCTGACTTTC
NA	TRBV24-1	TRBD1	TRBJ2-2	CATSDPTGTGVTGELFF	TGTGCCACCAGTGATCCCACCGGGACAGGGGTGACCGGGGAGCTGTTTTTT
NA	TRBV12-5	NA	TRBJ2-3	CASGLLTRSGTDTQYF	TGTGCTAGTGGTTTGTTAACTAGAAGTGGCACAGATACGCAGTATTTT
NA	TRBV19	TRBD1	TRBJ1-5	CASSPQGASNQPQHF	TGTGCCAGTAGCCCCCAGGGGGCCAGCAATCAGCCCCAGCATTTT
NA	TRBV28	TRBD1	TRBJ1-4	CASSSLTGGKRANEKLFF	TGTGCCAGCAGTTCGTTGACAGGGGGCAAGAGGGCTAATGAAAAACTGTTTTTT
NA	TRBV7-9	NA	TRBJ1-4	CASTPPGDEKLFF	TGTGCCAGCACCCCCCCCGGAGATGAAAAACTGTTTTTT
once	TRBV7-9	TRBD1	TRBJ2-6	CASSLRQGARTAGANVLTF	TGTGCCAGCAGCTTACGACAGGGGGCCCGAACTGCTGGGGCCAACGTCCTGACTTTC
NA	TRBV13	TRBD1	TRBJ2-1	CASSSRDRAFEQFF	TGTGCCAGCAGCTCCCGGGACAGGGCCTTTGAGCAGTTCTTC
NA	TRBV9	NA	TRBJ1-2	CASSVATLGQGSYTF	TGTGCCAGCAGCGTAGCTACGCTGGGTCAGGGGAGTTACACCTTC
NA	TRBV27	NA	TRBJ2-7	CASGVSGSYEQYF	TGTGCCAGCGGAGTTTCGGGCTCCTACGAGCAGTACTTC
NA	TRBV11-2	NA	TRBJ1-3	CASSLGSHRPGNTIYF	TGTGCCAGCAGCTTAGGGAGCCACAGGCCCGGAAACACCATATATTTT
once	TRBV15	NA	TRBJ1-5	CATSRGFFQPQHF	TGTGCCACCAGCAGAGGTTTCTTTCAGCCCCAGCATTTT
NA	TRBV6-4	NA	TRBJ1-2	CASSDSRGYTF	TGTGCCAGCAGTGACTCGAGGGGCTACACCTTC
NA	TRBV15	TRBD1	TRBJ2-6	CATSLGQLSGANVLTF	TGTGCCACCAGCCTGGGACAGCTCTCTGGGGCCAACGTGCTGACTTTC
NA	TRBV5-1	NA	TRBJ1-1	CASSPDEPERGEAFF	TGCGCCAGCAGTCCGGACGAACCAGAACGGGGTGAAGCTTTCTTT
NA	TRBV6-5	NA	TRBJ2-2	CASSFHGGYTGELFF	TGTGCCAGCAGTTTTCACGGGGGTTACACCGGGGAGCTGTTTTTT
once	TRBV6-5	NA	TRBJ1-1	CASSSPAGNTEAFF	TGTGCCAGCAGCAGCCCGGCAGGGAACACTGAAGCTTTCTTT
NA	TRBV15	TRBD1	TRBJ1-1	CATDDRVNTEAFF	TGTGCCACCGACGACAGGGTGAACACTGAAGCTTTCTTT
NA	TRBV19	NA	TRBJ2-1	CASSIGQGGAYNEQFF	TGTGCCAGTAGTATCGGACAGGGAGGGGCTTACAATGAGCAGTTCTTC
NA	TRBV10-3	NA	TRBJ1-5	CAISESRSGFDQPQHF	TGTGCCATCAGTGAGTCGAGGTCGGGTTTTGATCAGCCCCAGCATTTT
NA	TRBV27	NA	TRBJ2-5	CASSFGIRGETQYF	TGTGCCAGCAGTTTTGGGATAAGGGGGGAGACCCAGTACTTC
NA	TRBV18	NA	TRBJ1-5	CASSPFSIRSNQPQHF	TGTGCCAGCTCACCCTTTTCAATCCGGAGCAATCAGCCCCAGCATTTT